This T cell receptor beta chain emerged from a study of T cell responses to AZD1222 COVID-19 vaccine. Study-wide points: Vaccination with two AZD1222 doses was followed by a rise in Spike-specific TCR breadth and depth.

V lost 6 bases, J lost 1 base, and 6 bases stayed unmatched. The CDR3 loop spans 14 amino acids. The germline gives CDR1 SQVTM, CDR2 ANQGSEA. For this clone: The antigen is undetermined.

Repertoires were generated with immunoSEQ multiplex PCR, while TCRdb's copy carries only in-frame clones and drops some. The sample includes about 160,000 clones, around 92% of them seen just once. This sequence was found in an adult who received the AZD1222 COVID-19 vaccine. V gene TRBV29-1 combines with J gene TRBJ1-5, with 7 bases fitting TRBD1. This specimen consisted of peripheral blood, obtained 28 days after the second AZD1222 dose. The DNA for the CDR3 is TGCAGCGTAAGACAGGGAGGGAGCAATCAGCCCCAGCATTTT. Translation: CSVRQGGSNQPQHF.